The 27 T cell receptor beta chains below were found in one sample sequenced in a study of cytomegalovirus exposure and HLA in healthy donors. 13 Jbeta primers and 60 Vbeta primers were used for the PCR. Libraries were prepared by immunoSEQ multiplex PCR; TCRdb keeps only in-frame clonotypes and omits some of them. The sample gives approximately 69,000 clones, about 66% of which show up once; approximately 21% is in the top ten. The sequenced sample consisted of PBMCs. The receptors here all came from a man between 35 and 55 years old in good health and CMV-seropositive.

The chain has TRBV9 and TRBJ2-3; 8 nucleotides line up with TRBD2. Germline CDR1 SGDLS, CDR2 YYNGEE. V shed 0 bases, J shed 2 bases, and the junction held 8 bases outside the gene matches. The CDR3 contains 17 residues. The CDR3 is CASSVAYGGANTDTQYF. DNA of the CDR3: TGTGCCAGCAGCGTAGCTTACGGGGGGGCCAACACAGATACGCAGTATTTT.

The chain uses TRBV21-1 and TRBJ2-7; TRBD2 is the table's D call, not checked against the DNA. TRBV21-1 is designated a pseudogene. This CDR3 spans 15 amino acids. The CDR3 sequence: CASSKRRTSLYEQYF. CDR3 bases: TGTGCCAGCAGCAAACGAAGGACTAGCCTCTACGAGCAGTACTTC.

This sequence joins TRBV9 and TRBJ1-1; 8 nucleotides agree with TRBD1. The CDR3 has 14 amino acids. The germline gives CDR1 SGDLS, CDR2 YYNGEE. V lost 3 bases to trimming and J lost 4 bases; unmatched junction nucleotides: 5. The CDR3 loop is CASSGGQGGTEAFF. CDR3 sequence (DNA): TGTGCCAGCAGCGGTGGACAGGGAGGCACTGAAGCTTTCTTT.

The chain uses TRBV21-1 and TRBJ1-5. TRBV21-1 constitutes a pseudogene. The CDR3 extends over 17 amino acids. The CDR3 reads CASSKESRGGSNQPQHF. DNA of the CDR3: TGTGCCAGCAGCAAAGAGTCGCGGGGAGGAAGCAATCAGCCCCAGCATTTT.

The chain links TRBV9 to TRBJ1-2; TRBD1 matches at 9 bases. This CDR3 region has 13 residues. The V and J ends lost 4 bases and 6 bases, in that order; junction bases with no gene match: 4. Germline values: CDR1 SGDLS, CDR2 YYNGEE. This chain's CDR3 is CASSPGDRDGYTF. The CDR3 DNA follows: TGTGCCAGCAGCCCTGGGGACAGGGATGGCTACACCTTC.

The rearrangement links TRBV6-5 to TRBJ1-1; 7 bases are a match to TRBD1. The germline gives CDR1 MNHEY, CDR2 SVGAGI. CDR3 length: 12 residues. With V trimmed by 4 bases and J by 7 bases, 3 bases remained unmatched. The CDR3 region is CASSWRTGEAFF. The CDR3 DNA reads as TGTGCCAGCAGTTGGAGGACAGGTGAAGCTTTCTTT.

This sequence joins TRBV4-1 and TRBJ1-3, with D unclear. CDR1 is MGHRA, CDR2 YSYEKL, per germline. This CDR3 is built from 15 residues. Trimming removed 1 base from V and 10 bases from J, with 17 bases in between. The CDR3 DNA follows: TGCGCCAGCAGCCAAGCGGAGGATTTGGAAACGACCATATATTTT. It yields the protein CASSQAEDLETTIYF.

This clone occurred a few times. The chain joins TRBV11-3 to TRBJ2-7; 9 bases are shared with TRBD2. Germline V gives CDR1 SGHNT, CDR2 YENEEA. V was pared by 1 base and J by 2 bases, with 6 bases of the junction left unmatched. The CDR3 sequence is 16 residues long. The DNA for the CDR3 is TGTGCCAGCAGCTTAGTGGTTAGCGGGGGCGCCTACGAGCAGTACTTC. This translates into CASSLVVSGGAYEQYF.

The rearrangement uses TRBV10-3 and TRBJ2-6, with TRBD1 identical over 7 bases. This CDR3 has 17 amino acids. The trim removed 8 bases at V and 0 bases at J, leaving 10 bases unmatched. The germline CDR1 and CDR2 sequences are ENHRY and SYGVKD. The CDR3 loop reads CAICVGQTDSGANVLTF. The CDR3, as DNA: TGTGCCATCTGCGTGGGACAGACAGACTCTGGGGCCAACGTCCTGACTTTC.

The chain has TRBV7-6 and TRBJ1-1, with a weak D call TRBD1 (5 bases). The CDR3 totals 14 residues. Germline V CDR1 and CDR2: SGHVS, FNYEAQ. V lost 6 bases, J lost 4 bases, and 15 bases lay in between. The CDR3 region has the DNA TGTGCCAGCAGGCAATTCAGGGAGGGCACTGAAGCTTTCTTT. The encoded protein is CASRQFREGTEAFF. The variable domain in full, with the rest retrieved from reference TRBV7-6 and TRBJ1-1, is GAGVSQSPRYKVTKRGQDVALRCDPISGHVSLYWYRQALGQGPEFLTYFNYEAQQDKSGLPNDRFSAERPEGSISTLTIQRTEQRDSAMYRCASRQFREGTEAFFGQGTRLTVV.

This clone was detected only once. The genes are TRBV6-1 and TRBJ1-1, with D maybe TRBD1 (6 bases). Trimming pared 0 bases from V and 4 bases from J, leaving 9 bases between. The CDR3 contains 14 residues. Germline V gene lookup returns CDR1 MNHNS and CDR2 SASEGT. As DNA, the CDR3 is TGTGCCAGCAGTGAAGCGGGGGCGGGCACTGAAGCTTTCTTT. Its protein is CASSEAGAGTEAFF.

The V call is TRBV7-3, the J call TRBJ2-2; possibly TRBD1 for D (5 bases). The germline gives CDR1 SGHTA, CDR2 FQGTGA. V was clipped by 1 base and J by 6 bases, with 15 bases between them. The CDR3 is 16 amino acids. This chain's CDR3 is CASSLRFPGISGELFF. The CDR3 DNA reads as TGTGCCAGCAGCTTAAGATTTCCAGGGATCTCCGGGGAGCTGTTTTTT. The variable domain in full, with the rest retrieved from reference TRBV7-3 and TRBJ2-2, is GAGVSQTPSNKVTEKGKYVELRCDPISGHTALYWYRQSLGQGPEFLIYFQGTGAADDSGLPNDRFFAVRPEGSVSTLKIQRTERGDSAVYLCASSLRFPGISGELFFGEGSRLTVL.

V gene TRBV30 combines with J gene TRBJ1-1, with D possibly TRBD1 on 6 matching bases. CDR3 length equals 14 residues. V dropped 4 bases and J dropped 7 bases, with 19 bases sitting between them. Germline V gene lookup returns CDR1 GTSNPN and CDR2 SVGIG (reference sequence). CDR3 DNA sequence: TGTGCCTGGACGAGGACAGTTAACAAGGGTGAAGCTTTCTTT. Amino acid sequence: CAWTRTVNKGEAFF.

The V call is TRBV2, the J call TRBJ2-1, with 8 bases matching TRBD2. The CDR3 is 12 residues long. Germline-derived CDR1 and CDR2 are SNHLY and FYNNEI. The J segment lost 10 bases and the V segment lost 6 bases, leaving 5 bases of the junction unmatched. The CDR3 spells CASSDRLAEQFF. CDR3 nucleotides: TGTGCCAGCAGCGACCGACTAGCGGAGCAGTTCTTC.

This clone was observed a few times. V usage is TRBV19 and J usage is TRBJ2-3, with 7 bases lining up with TRBD2. Germline V lookup: CDR1 LNHDA, CDR2 SQIVND (reference sequence). Losses at the gene ends were 4 bases for V and 0 bases for J; bases not matched to a gene: 1. The CDR3 runs 14 residues. The CDR3 region is CASSSGGSTDTQYF. The DNA of the CDR3 is TGTGCCAGTAGTAGCGGGGGAAGCACAGATACGCAGTATTTT. Drawing the rest from reference TRBV19 and TRBJ2-3, the complete variable domain is DGGITQSPKYLFRKEGQNVTLSCEQNLNHDAMYWYRQDPGQGLRLIYYSQIVNDFQKGDIAEGYSVSREKKESFPLTVTSAQKNPTAFYLCASSSGGSTDTQYFGPGTRLTVL.

The chain couples TRBV2 to TRBJ2-7; TRBD2 matches 8 bases. The CDR3 covers 16 residues. Germline V gene data show CDR1 as SNHLY and CDR2 as FYNNEI. Trimming took 6 bases from V and 5 from J; bases not matched to a gene: 15. The CDR3 bases are TGTGCCAGCAGAAGGACTGGGCTAGCGGGTAACCACGAGCAGTACTTC. Its translation is CASRRTGLAGNHEQYF.

The chain employs TRBV27 and TRBJ2-3; 9 bases agree with TRBD2. Losses at the gene ends were 3 bases for V and 3 bases for J; bases not matched to a gene: 7. Germline V gives CDR1 MNHEY, CDR2 SMNVEV (reference sequence). The CDR3 has 16 residues. The CDR3 spells CASSFLPGLATDTQYF. As DNA, the CDR3 is TGTGCCAGCAGTTTCTTACCGGGACTAGCTACAGATACGCAGTATTTT.

The rearrangement joins TRBV18 to TRBJ1-5; maybe TRBD1 (6 bases). The V end was cut by 2 bases, the J end by 2 bases, with 10 bases between. The germline V gene has CDR1 KGHSH and CDR2 LQKENI. CDR3 length: 15 residues. CDR3 sequence (DNA): TGTGCCAGCTCACCAGCGGGGGCAGGCAATCAGCCCCAGCATTTT. Translating it yields CASSPAGAGNQPQHF.

The chain has TRBV28 and TRBJ1-1; D not resolved. Trimming removed 5 bases from V and 11 bases from J, with 21 bases in between. CDR1 MDHEN and CDR2 SYDVKM come from the germline V gene. This CDR3 has 14 amino acids. The CDR3, as DNA: TGTGCCAGCAGTCGTAGGTCTCTCGGCATCAGGGCTTTCTTT. This sequence encodes CASSRRSLGIRAFF. The full variable domain, with the rest looked up from reference TRBV28 and TRBJ1-1, is DVKVTQSSRYLVKRTGEKVFLECVQDMDHENMFWYRQDPGLGLRLIYFSYDVKMKEKGDIPEGYSVSREKKERFSLILESASTNQTSMYLCASSRRSLGIRAFFGQGTRLTVV.

This clone was seen more than once but under ten times. The rearrangement joins TRBV5-5 to TRBJ1-1, with D perhaps matching TRBD1 (5 bases). V lost 4 bases to trimming and J lost 6 bases, with 25 bases between them. Germline V gene sequence: CDR1 SGHKS, CDR2 YYEKEE (reference sequence). This CDR3 contains 17 residues. CDR3 coding DNA: TGTGCCAGCAGCCTGGCTGGAGGGCGAGAGTGGGACCCTGAAGCTTTCTTT. Amino acid sequence: CASSLAGGREWDPEAFF.

This chain links TRBV29-1 with TRBJ2-1; D uncertain. This CDR3 has 14 amino acids. V dropped 0 bases and J dropped 9 bases, with 15 bases sitting between them. The germline V gene encodes CDR1 SQVTM and CDR2 ANQGSEA. For the CDR3, the DNA is TGCAGCGTTGAAGATGGTCTGCTGCTGCGTGAGCAGTTCTTC. Its translation: CSVEDGLLLREQFF.

This clone occurred a few times. This chain uses TRBV5-1 with TRBJ1-6; TRBD1 matches at 8 bases. Germline CDR1 SGHRS, CDR2 YFSETQ. This CDR3 region has 15 residues. Trimming removed 3 bases from V and 9 bases from J; junction bases left unmatched: 8. The CDR3: CASSSFGQGSSPLHF. In DNA, the CDR3 is TGCGCCAGCAGCTCCTTCGGACAGGGTTCTTCACCCCTCCACTTT.

The V and J genes are TRBV30 and TRBJ1-2; D is undetermined. CDR3 length equals 12 residues. Between the trimmed V and J ends, which lost 5 bases and 5 bases, there was a span of 12 bases. Germline V gene sequence: CDR1 GTSNPN, CDR2 SVGIG (reference sequence). The CDR3 DNA reads as TGTGCCTGGTGGCGACCGGGGTATGGCTACACCTTC. Residues: CAWWRPGYGYTF.

This clone was detected a few times. CDR3 in DNA: TGTGCCAGTAGGCAGGGGACAGGGGGTCTTTCACCCCTCCACTTT. Residues: CASRQGTGGLSPLHF. The chain is built from TRBV27 and TRBJ1-6, with TRBD1 matching over 11 bases. This CDR3 region has 15 residues. Germline trimming cut 9 bases from V and 9 bases from J; bases unmatched to any gene: 10. Germline CDR1 is MNHEY and CDR2 is SMNVEV (reference sequence).

This chain uses TRBV7-2 with TRBJ2-3; the match to TRBD2 covers 8 bases. Germline V gives CDR1 SGHTA, CDR2 FQGNSA. With 5 bases clipped from V and 4 bases from J, the junction kept 8 bases outside the gene matches. This CDR3 is built from 15 residues. The CDR3 DNA is TGTGCCAGCAGCAGGACGGGGGGGGAGGCAGATACGCAGTATTTT. Protein: CASSRTGGEADTQYF. The entire variable domain, with the rest obtained from reference TRBV7-2 and TRBJ2-3, is as follows: GAGVSQSPSNKVTEKGKDVELRCDPISGHTALYWYRQSLGQGLEFLIYFQGNSAPDKSGLPSDRFSAERTGGSVSTLTIQRTQQEDSAVYLCASSRTGGEADTQYFGPGTRLTVL.

The chain joins TRBV20-1 to TRBJ2-1; tentative D call: TRBD1 (5 bases). Per the germline V gene, CDR1 is DFQATT and CDR2 is SNEGSKA (reference sequence). This CDR3 is built from 11 residues. The V end was cut by 3 bases, the J end by 5 bases, with 5 bases between. CDR3 region: CSASRDNEQFF. The DNA of the CDR3 is TGCAGTGCTAGCAGGGACAATGAGCAGTTCTTC.

Notes on this clone: The junction does not match germline at one end; this may be a read error. This sequence joins TRBV7-2 and TRBJ1-1; D might be TRBD1 (6 bases). Germline V lookup: CDR1 SGHTA, CDR2 FQGNSA. The length of the CDR3 is 13 residues. The CDR3: CASSLRGNTAAFF. CDR3 bases: TGTGCCAGCAGCTTAAGGGGGAACACTGCAGCTTTCTTT.